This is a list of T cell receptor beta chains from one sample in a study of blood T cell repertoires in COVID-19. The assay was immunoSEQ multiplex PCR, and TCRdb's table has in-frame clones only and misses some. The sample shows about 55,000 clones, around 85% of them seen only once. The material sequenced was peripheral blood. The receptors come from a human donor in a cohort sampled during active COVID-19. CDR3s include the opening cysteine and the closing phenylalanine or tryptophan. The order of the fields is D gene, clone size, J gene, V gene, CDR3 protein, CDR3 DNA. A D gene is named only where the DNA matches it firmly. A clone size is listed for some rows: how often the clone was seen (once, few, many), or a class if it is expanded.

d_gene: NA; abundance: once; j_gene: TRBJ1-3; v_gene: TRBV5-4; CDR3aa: CASSFDSSSGNTIYF; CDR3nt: TGTGCCAGCAGCTTTGACAGTTCCTCTGGAAACACCATATATTTT
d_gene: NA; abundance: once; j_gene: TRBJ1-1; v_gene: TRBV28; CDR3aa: CASSLRGRGEAFF; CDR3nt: TGTGCCAGCAGTTTACGAGGGCGTGGTGAAGCTTTCTTT
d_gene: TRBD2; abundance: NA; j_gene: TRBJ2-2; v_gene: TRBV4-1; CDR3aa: CASSQPSSGSITGELFF; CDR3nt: TGCGCCAGCAGCCAGCCCAGTAGCGGGAGTATTACCGGGGAGCTGTTTTTT
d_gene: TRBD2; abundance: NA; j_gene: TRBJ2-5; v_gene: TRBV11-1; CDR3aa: CASSPTSGRGGETQYF; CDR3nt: TGTGCCAGCAGCCCGACTAGCGGGAGAGGGGGAGAGACCCAGTACTTC
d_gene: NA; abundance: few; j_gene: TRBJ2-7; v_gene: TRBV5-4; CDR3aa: CASSLTSSYEQYF; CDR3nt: TGTGCCAGCAGCTTGACTAGCTCCTACGAGCAGTACTTC
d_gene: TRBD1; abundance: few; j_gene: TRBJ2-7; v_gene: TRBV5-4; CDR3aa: CASSSRDSSYEQYF; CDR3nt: TGTGCCAGCAGCTCCCGGGACAGCTCCTACGAGCAGTACTTC
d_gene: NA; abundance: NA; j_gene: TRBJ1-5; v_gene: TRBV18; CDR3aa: CASSPRVGGSNQPQHF; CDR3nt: TGTGCCAGCTCACCCAGGGTTGGAGGGAGCAATCAGCCCCAGCATTTT
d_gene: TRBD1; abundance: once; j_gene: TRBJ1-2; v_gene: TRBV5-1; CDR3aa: CASSLVAGGYGYTF; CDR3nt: TGCGCCAGCAGCTTGGTGGCAGGGGGATATGGCTACACCTTC
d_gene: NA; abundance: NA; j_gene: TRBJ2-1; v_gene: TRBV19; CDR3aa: CASSQRGGNEQFF; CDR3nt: TGTGCCAGTAGTCAAAGGGGGGGGAATGAGCAGTTCTTC
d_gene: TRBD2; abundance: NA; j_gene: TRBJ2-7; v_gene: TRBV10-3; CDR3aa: CAISLGTSGYEQYF; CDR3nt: TGTGCCATCAGTCTCGGGACTAGCGGCTACGAGCAGTACTTC
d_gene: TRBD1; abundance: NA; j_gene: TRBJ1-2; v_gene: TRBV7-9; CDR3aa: CASSRDRGPYNTF; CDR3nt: TGTGCCAGCAGCCGGGACAGGGGGCCTTATAACACCTTC
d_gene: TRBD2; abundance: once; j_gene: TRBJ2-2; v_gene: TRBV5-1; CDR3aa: CASSLAAGGTGELFF; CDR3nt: TGCGCCAGCAGCTTGGCCGCGGGAGGCACCGGGGAGCTGTTTTTT
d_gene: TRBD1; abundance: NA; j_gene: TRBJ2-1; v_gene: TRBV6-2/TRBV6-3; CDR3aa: CASSYGNLHRDRSSYNEQFF; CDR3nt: TGTGCCAGCAGTTACGGGAACCTCCACCGGGACAGAAGCTCCTACAATGAGCAGTTCTTC
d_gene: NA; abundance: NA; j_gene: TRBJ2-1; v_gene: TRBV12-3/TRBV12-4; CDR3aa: CASSILGRRQFF; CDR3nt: TGTGCCAGCAGCATACTAGGGCGTCGGCAGTTCTTC
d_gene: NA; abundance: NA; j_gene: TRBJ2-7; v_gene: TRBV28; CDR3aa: CASSSLAVDYEQYF; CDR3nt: TGTGCCAGCAGTTCCTTAGCGGTAGACTACGAGCAGTACTTC
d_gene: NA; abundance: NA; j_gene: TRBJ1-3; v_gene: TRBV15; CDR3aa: CATSTGPHSGNTIYF; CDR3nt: TGTGCCACCAGCACAGGGCCCCACTCTGGAAACACCATATATTTT
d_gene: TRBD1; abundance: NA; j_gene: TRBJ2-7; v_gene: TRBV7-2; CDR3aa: CASDPGGQGVYEQYF; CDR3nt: TGTGCCAGCGACCCGGGGGGACAGGGGGTGTACGAGCAGTACTTC
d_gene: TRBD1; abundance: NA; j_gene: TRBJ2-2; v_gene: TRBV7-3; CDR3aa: CASSGQGPTGELFF; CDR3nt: TGTGCCAGCAGCGGACAGGGACCCACCGGGGAGCTGTTTTTT
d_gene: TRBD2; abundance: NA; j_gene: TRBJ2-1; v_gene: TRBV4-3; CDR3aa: CASSQDGRGGNNEQFF; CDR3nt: TGCGCCAGCAGCCAAGATGGACGGGGGGGTAACAATGAGCAGTTCTTC
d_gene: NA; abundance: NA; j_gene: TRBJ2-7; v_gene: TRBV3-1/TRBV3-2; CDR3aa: CASSQQGGFEQYF; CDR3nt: TGTGCCAGCAGCCAACAGGGGGGTTTTGAGCAGTACTTC
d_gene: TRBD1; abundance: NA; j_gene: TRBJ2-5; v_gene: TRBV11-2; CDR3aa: CASSQGAGQETQYF; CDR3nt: TGTGCCAGCAGCCAGGGGGCAGGGCAAGAGACCCAGTACTTC
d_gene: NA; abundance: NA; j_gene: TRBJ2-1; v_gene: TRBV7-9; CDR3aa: CASSFSTSLLPNEQFF; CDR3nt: TGTGCCAGCAGCTTTAGTACTAGCCTTTTACCCAATGAGCAGTTCTTC
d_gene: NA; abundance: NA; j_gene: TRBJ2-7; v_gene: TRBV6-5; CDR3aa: CASSSGIRGGEQYF; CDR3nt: TGTGCCAGCAGTTCCGGTATCAGAGGCGGCGAGCAGTACTTC
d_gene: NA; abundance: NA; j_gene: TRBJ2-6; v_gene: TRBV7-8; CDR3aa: CASSFRFGWSGANVLTF; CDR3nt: TGTGCCAGCAGCTTCAGGTTTGGTTGGTCTGGGGCCAACGTCCTGACTTTC
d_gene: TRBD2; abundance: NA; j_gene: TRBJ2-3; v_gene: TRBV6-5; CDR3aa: CASTRLAGDADTQYF; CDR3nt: TGTGCCAGCACCCGACTAGCGGGAGACGCAGATACGCAGTATTTT
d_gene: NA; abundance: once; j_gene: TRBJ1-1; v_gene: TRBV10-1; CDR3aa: CASSESGRGAFF; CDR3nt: TGCGCCAGCAGTGAGTCTGGCAGGGGAGCTTTCTTT
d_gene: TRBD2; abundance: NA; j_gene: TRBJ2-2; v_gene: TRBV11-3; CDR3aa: CASSMGLAEGGELFF; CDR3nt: TGTGCCAGCAGCATGGGACTAGCGGAAGGCGGGGAGCTGTTTTTT
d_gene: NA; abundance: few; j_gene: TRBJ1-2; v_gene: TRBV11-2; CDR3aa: CASSLSNYGYTF; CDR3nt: TGTGCCAGCAGCCTTAGTAACTATGGCTACACCTTC
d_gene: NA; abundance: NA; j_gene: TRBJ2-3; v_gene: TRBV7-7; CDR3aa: CASSLARVGSNLDTQYF; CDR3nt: TGTGCTAGCAGCTTAGCTCGGGTCGGGTCCAATTTAGATACGCAGTATTTT
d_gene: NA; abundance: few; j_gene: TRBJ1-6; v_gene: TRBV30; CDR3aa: CAWSGGNLGSSPLHF; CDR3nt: TGTGCCTGGAGCGGAGGGAATCTGGGGAGTTCACCCCTCCACTTT
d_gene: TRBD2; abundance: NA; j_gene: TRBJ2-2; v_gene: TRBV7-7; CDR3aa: CASSFGGVGELFF; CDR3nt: TGTGCTAGCAGCTTCGGGGGGGTCGGGGAGCTGTTTTTT
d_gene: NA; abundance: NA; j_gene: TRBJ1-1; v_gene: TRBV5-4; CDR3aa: CASSFNRRGTEAFF; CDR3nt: TGTGCCAGCAGCTTCAATCGACGGGGGACTGAAGCTTTCTTT
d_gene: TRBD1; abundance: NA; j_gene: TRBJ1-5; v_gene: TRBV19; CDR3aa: CASSLPRQGEQPQHF; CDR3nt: TGTGCCAGTAGTCTCCCCCGACAGGGAGAACAGCCCCAGCATTTT
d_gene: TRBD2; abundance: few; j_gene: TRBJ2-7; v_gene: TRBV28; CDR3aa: CASREAGGPYEQYF; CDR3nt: TGTGCCAGCAGAGAGGCGGGAGGCCCCTACGAGCAGTACTTC
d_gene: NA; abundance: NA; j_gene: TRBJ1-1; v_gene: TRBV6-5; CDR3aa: CASSRMTGEAFF; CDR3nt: TGTGCCAGCAGCCGGATGACAGGAGAAGCTTTCTTT
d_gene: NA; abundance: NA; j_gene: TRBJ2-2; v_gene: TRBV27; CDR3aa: CASRAQGFTGELFF; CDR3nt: TGTGCCAGCAGGGCGCAGGGGTTCACCGGGGAGCTGTTTTTT
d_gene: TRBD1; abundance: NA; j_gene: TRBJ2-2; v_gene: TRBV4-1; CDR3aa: CASSLRDRGSSGTNTGELFF; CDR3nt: TGCGCCAGCAGCCTCCGGGACAGGGGTAGTAGCGGGACGAACACCGGGGAGCTGTTTTTT
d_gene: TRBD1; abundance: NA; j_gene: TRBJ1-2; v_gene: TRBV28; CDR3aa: CASSFPNKGQGKGYTF; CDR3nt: TGTGCCAGCAGTTTTCCGAATAAGGGACAGGGTAAGGGCTACACCTTC
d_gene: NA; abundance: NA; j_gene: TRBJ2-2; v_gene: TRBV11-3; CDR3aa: CASSGTRNTGELFF; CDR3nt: TGTGCCAGCAGCGGCACACGGAACACCGGGGAGCTGTTTTTT
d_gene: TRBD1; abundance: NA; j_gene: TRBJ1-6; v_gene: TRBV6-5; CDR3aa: CASSYTGGTSPLHF; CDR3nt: TGTGCCAGCAGTTACACAGGGGGGACATCACCCCTCCACTTT
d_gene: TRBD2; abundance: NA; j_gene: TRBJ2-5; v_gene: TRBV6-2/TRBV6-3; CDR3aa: CASSYPGTSGRETQYF; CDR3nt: TGTGCCAGCAGTTACCCGGGGACTAGCGGGAGGGAGACCCAGTACTTC
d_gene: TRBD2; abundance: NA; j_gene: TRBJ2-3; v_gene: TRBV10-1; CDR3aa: CASSEGRAADTQYF; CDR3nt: TGCGCCAGCAGTGAAGGGAGGGCCGCAGATACGCAGTATTTT
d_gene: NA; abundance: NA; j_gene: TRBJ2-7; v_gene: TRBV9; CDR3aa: CASSPQGWSSYEQYF; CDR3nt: TGTGCCAGCAGCCCCCAGGGGTGGAGCTCCTACGAGCAGTACTTC
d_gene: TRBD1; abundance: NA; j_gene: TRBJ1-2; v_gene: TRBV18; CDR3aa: CASSPRQGDGYTF; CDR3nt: TGTGCCAGCTCACCCCGACAGGGGGATGGCTACACCTTC
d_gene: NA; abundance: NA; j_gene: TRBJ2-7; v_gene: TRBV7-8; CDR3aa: CASSSEYEQYF; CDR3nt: TGTGCCAGCAGCTCGGAGTACGAGCAGTACTTC
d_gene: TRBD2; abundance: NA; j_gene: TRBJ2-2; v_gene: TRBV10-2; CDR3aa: CASSEWASGNTGELFF; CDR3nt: TGCGCCAGCAGTGAATGGGCTAGCGGTAACACCGGGGAGCTGTTTTTT
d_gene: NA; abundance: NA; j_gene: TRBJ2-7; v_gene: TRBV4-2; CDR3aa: CANTYEQYF; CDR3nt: TGTGCCAACACCTACGAGCAGTACTTC
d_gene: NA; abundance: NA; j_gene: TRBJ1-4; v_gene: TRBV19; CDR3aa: CASSIGQGYEKLFF; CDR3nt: TGTGCCAGTAGTATTGGCCAGGGGTATGAAAAACTGTTTTTT
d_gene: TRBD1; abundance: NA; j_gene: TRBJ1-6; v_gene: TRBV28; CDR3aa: CASSFRQGSSSPLHF; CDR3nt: TGTGCCAGCAGTTTCCGACAGGGGAGTAGTTCACCCCTCCACTTT
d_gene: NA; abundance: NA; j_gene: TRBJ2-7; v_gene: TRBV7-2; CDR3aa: CASSQLATSSYEQYF; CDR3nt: TGTGCCAGCAGCCAGCTAGCAACGAGCTCCTACGAGCAGTACTTC
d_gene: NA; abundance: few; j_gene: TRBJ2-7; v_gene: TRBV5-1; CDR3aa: CASSSEGASYEQYF; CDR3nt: TGCGCCAGCAGCTCGGAGGGGGCCTCCTACGAGCAGTACTTC
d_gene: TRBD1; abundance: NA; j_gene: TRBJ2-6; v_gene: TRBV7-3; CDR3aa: CASSSRPRDRRFLSGANVLTF; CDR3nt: TGTGCCAGCAGCTCACGTCCACGGGACAGGCGATTTCTTTCTGGGGCCAACGTCCTGACTTTC
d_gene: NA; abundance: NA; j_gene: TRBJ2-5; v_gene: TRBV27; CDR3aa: CASSLSRGASSETQYF; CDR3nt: TGTGCCAGCAGTTTATCCAGGGGGGCATCATCAGAGACCCAGTACTTC
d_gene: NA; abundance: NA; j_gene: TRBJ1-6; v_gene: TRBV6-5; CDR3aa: CASSYSGRAPPLHF; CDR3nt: TGTGCCAGCAGTTACTCTGGCAGGGCGCCACCCCTCCACTTT